The 25 T cell receptor beta chains in this list originate from one sample, sequenced in a study of T cells in Graves' hyperthyroidism and ophthalmopathy. The investigators amplified TCR beta CDR3 regions from RNA transcripts. First-round RT-PCR with HTBI primers amplified the TCR CDR3 region. TCRdb ran MiXCR on the multiplex PCR reads and lists one entry per CDR3 protein. The table records approximately 360,000 distinct CDR3 sequences, roughly 14% of them present only once. Sequenced: blood. The receptors were gathered from a woman aged 18 to 35 with Graves' hyperthyroidism that later progressed to Graves' ophthalmopathy.

CDR3 sequence: CASSLEVVRGYTF. Written as DNA, the CDR3 is TGTGCCAGCAGCTTAGAGGTGGTTCGAGGCTACACCTTC. The rearrangement uses TRBV7-9 and TRBJ1-2; D gene unclear. CDR3 length: 13 residues. Germline V gives CDR1 SEHNR, CDR2 FQNEAQ (reference sequence). Trimming pared 1 base from V and 8 bases from J, leaving 11 bases between.

This clonotype has ten or more counts. J is TRBJ2-1 and V is TRBV20-1, with D hard to call. Trimming pared 0 bases from V and 10 bases from J, leaving 13 bases between. Looked up from germline, CDR1 is DFQATT and CDR2 is SNEGSKA (reference sequence). The CDR3 is made up of 13 amino acids. Here the CDR3 DNA reads TGCAGTGCTAGAGATTTAGTCGGTGGGGAGCAGTTCTTC. It specifies CSARDLVGGEQFF.

The chain carries TRBV2 and TRBJ1-5; the match to TRBD1 covers 8 bases. Trimming cost V 6 bases and J 4 bases; bases outside gene matches: 8. This CDR3 is 15 amino acids long. Germline V gives CDR1 SNHLY, CDR2 FYNNEI. The CDR3 reads CASSQAGGGNQPQHF. The CDR3 nucleotides are TGTGCCAGCAGCCAAGCAGGGGGCGGTAATCAGCCCCAGCATTTT.

As concerns this clonotype: A much bigger clone sits one base away, suggesting this may be a read error. The chain combines TRBV20-1 with TRBJ2-1; 9 bases agree with TRBD2. The germline V gene has CDR1 DFQATT and CDR2 SNEGSKA (reference sequence). This CDR3 comprises 16 residues. V shed 2 bases and J 8 bases; nucleotides not matched to a gene: 13. Here the CDR3 DNA reads TGCAGTGCTAGAAGTGGTAGCGGGAGAAGTGGGGATGAGCAGTTCTTC. This translates into CSARSGSGRSGDEQFF.

This chain uses TRBV27 with TRBJ1-5; the D is unclear. The CDR3 is 16 amino acids. V gave up 6 bases and J gave up 3 bases, with 18 bases separating them. CDR1 and CDR2 (germline): MNHEY, SMNVEV (reference sequence). The CDR3 loop reads CASSPRGTTANQPQHF. The CDR3 DNA is TGTGCCAGCAGCCCCCGGGGTACTACCGCCAATCAGCCCCAGCATTTT.

This clonotype has just a few counts. In nucleotides, the CDR3 is TGCGCCAGCAGCTTGGGTCACGCGAACACCGGGGAGCTGTTTTTT. Amino acids: CASSLGHANTGELFF. The chain is built from TRBV5-1 and TRBJ2-2; no clear D. V was cut by 0 bases and J by 0 bases, with 6 bases left in between. There are 15 residues in the CDR3. CDR1 and CDR2 from the germline V gene are SGHRS and YFSETQ. The full variable domain, completed using reference TRBV5-1 and TRBJ2-2, is KAGVTQTPRYLIKTRGQQVTLSCSPISGHRSVSWYQQTPGQGLQFLFEYFSETQRNKGNFPGRFSGRQFSNSRSEMNVSTLELGDSALYLCASSLGHANTGELFFGEGSRLTVL.

The V and J genes are TRBV20-1 and TRBJ1-5; 8 nucleotides line up with TRBD1. The CDR3 consists of 16 residues. Germline loops: CDR1 DFQATT, CDR2 SNEGSKA (reference sequence). With 2 bases clipped from V and 5 bases from J, the junction kept 11 bases outside the gene matches. This CDR3 reads CSARIDGGQAYQPQHF. The CDR3 region has the DNA TGCAGTGCTAGAATAGATGGGGGACAGGCCTATCAGCCCCAGCATTTT.

A remark on this clonotype: Given a much more abundant clone one base away, this may be a read error. This chain links TRBV5-5 with TRBJ2-1; D perhaps matches TRBD1 (5 bases). The CDR3 covers 16 residues. The germline V gene encodes CDR1 SGHKS and CDR2 YYEKEE (reference sequence). The CDR3: CASSLDSQSSYNDQFF. CDR3 DNA sequence: TGTGCCAGCAGCTTAGACAGTCAAAGCTCCTACAATGATCAGTTCTTC.

Points on this clonotype: Given a much more abundant clone one base away, this may be a read error. This chain uses TRBV7-3 with TRBJ2-1; 9 nucleotides agree with TRBD1. The trim removed 3 bases at V and 10 bases at J, leaving 4 bases unmatched. The CDR3 has 13 residues. Germline V gene data show CDR1 as SGHTA and CDR2 as FQGTGA. In DNA form, the CDR3 reads TGTGCCAGCAGCTTCCAAACAGGGGGCGAGCAGTTCTTC. It yields the protein CASSFQTGGEQFF.

This clonotype was counted a few times. A read error may be the cause here, since a much bigger clone is one base away. The V gene is TRBV12-3 or TRBV12-4, the J gene TRBJ2-5, with D perhaps matching TRBD2 (6 bases). Trimming removed 5 bases at V and 3 bases at J, with 13 bases between. The CDR3 totals 14 residues. The CDR3 loop is CASSPGGQEETQYF. The CDR3 DNA sequence: TGTGCCAGCAGTCCCGGAGGGCAAGAAGAGACCCAGTACTTC.

This clonotype was recorded a few times. This chain links TRBV20-1 with TRBJ2-7; 7 nucleotides match TRBD1. CDR3 length: 13 residues. With V trimmed by 4 bases and J by 6 bases, 9 bases remained unmatched. Germline V gives CDR1 DFQATT, CDR2 SNEGSKA (reference sequence). CDR3 region: CSATIPTGLEQYF. CDR3 sequence (DNA): TGCAGTGCTACCATACCGACAGGGCTCGAGCAGTACTTC.

This clonotype has a handful of counts. The genes are TRBV27 and TRBJ2-1, with D maybe TRBD1 (5 bases). There are 16 residues in the CDR3. CDR1 and CDR2 (germline): MNHEY, SMNVEV (reference sequence). The V end lost 2 bases, the J end lost 2 bases, and 13 bases lay between the germline ends. The CDR3 region has the DNA TGTGCCAGCAGTTTACCCGGGCCAGGGACCTACAATGAGCAGTTCTTC. Encoded protein: CASSLPGPGTYNEQFF.

This clonotype was seen at least ten times. This sequence joins TRBV28 and TRBJ1-5; D gene ambiguous. In germline, CDR1 is MDHEN, CDR2 SYDVKM. The CDR3 runs to 13 residues. Deletions cut 3 bases from V and 8 bases from J, with 11 bases between. The CDR3 sequence is CASSFSLEEPQHF. The CDR3, as DNA: TGTGCCAGCAGTTTCAGTCTCGAAGAGCCCCAGCATTTT. The full variable domain, its missing parts supplied by reference TRBV28 and TRBJ1-5, is DVKVTQSSRYLVKRTGEKVFLECVQDMDHENMFWYRQDPGLGLRLIYFSYDVKMKEKGDIPEGYSVSREKKERFSLILESASTNQTSMYLCASSFSLEEPQHFGDGTRLSIL.

This clonotype was counted ten times or more. The CDR3 DNA reads TGTGCCAGCGGGGATCTTGGAGCCGAAGCTTTCTTT. It codes for CASGDLGAEAFF. The rearrangement joins TRBV27 to TRBJ1-1; D is unclear. This CDR3 is 12 amino acids long. Germline V gives CDR1 MNHEY, CDR2 SMNVEV (reference sequence). Trimming removed 8 bases from V and 8 bases from J, with 15 bases in between.

On this clonotype itself: The conserved phenylalanine or tryptophan is not found at the CDR3 terminus, so this likely reflects a read error. CDR3 region: CASSIQGTLYGYTL. Here the CDR3 DNA reads TGTGCCAGCAGTATCCAGGGGACGCTCTATGGCTACACCCTC. The chain couples TRBV28 to TRBJ1-2, with a tentative D call TRBD1 (6 bases). The germline V and J ends were trimmed by 5 bases and 4 bases, with 14 bases remaining between them. The CDR3 consists of 14 residues. Germline CDR1 reads MDHEN; CDR2 reads SYDVKM.

This clonotype turned up a few times. V and J are TRBV12-5 and TRBJ2-1; TRBD1 might be the D (6 bases). The CDR3 runs 18 residues. Germline CDR1 is LGHNT and CDR2 is FRNRAP. Deletions cut 4 bases from V and 7 bases from J, with 26 bases between. The CDR3 region is CASGSYPGGQAGGNEQFF. Written as DNA, the CDR3 is TGTGCTAGTGGTTCATACCCTGGGGGCCAGGCCGGCGGGAATGAGCAGTTCTTC.

The chain couples TRBV4-1 to TRBJ2-7; D not certain. The CDR3 runs 13 residues. V lost 1 base and J lost 3, with 7 bases in between. CDR1 and CDR2 (germline): MGHRA, YSYEKL. CDR3 protein: CASSQVTDYEQYF. The CDR3 DNA is TGCGCCAGCAGCCAAGTCACAGACTACGAGCAGTACTTC.

This clonotype was recorded many times. The chain joins TRBV15 to TRBJ2-1; 14 nucleotides agree with TRBD2. From germline, CDR1 is LNHNV and CDR2 YYDKDF (reference sequence). CDR3 length: 16 residues. V lost 1 base, J lost 8 bases, and 4 bases stayed unmatched. CDR3 loop: CATSRGTSGRLDEQFF. CDR3 DNA sequence: TGTGCCACCAGCAGAGGGACTAGCGGGAGGCTCGATGAGCAGTTCTTC.

In this sample, this clonotype turned up many times. V usage is TRBV10-3 and J usage is TRBJ1-1, with 9 nucleotides matching TRBD1. This CDR3 has 17 amino acids. CDR1 and CDR2 (germline): ENHRY, SYGVKD. Trimming took 4 bases from V and 4 from J; bases not matched to a gene: 13. CDR3 protein: CAISGPGTGSVATEAFF. CDR3 nucleotides: TGTGCCATCAGTGGCCCCGGGACAGGGTCGGTCGCCACTGAAGCTTTCTTT.

This clonotype has ten or more counts. V and J are TRBV24-1 and TRBJ2-2; the match to TRBD1 covers 8 bases. The CDR3 totals 16 residues. Germline CDR1 reads KGHDR; CDR2 reads SFDVKD. After removal of 7 bases from V and 4 bases from J, the junction contained 10 bases not matched to a gene. CDR3 in DNA: TGTGCCACCAGCGCTCCGGGACAGGATTCCACCGGGGAGCTGTTTTTT. Protein product: CATSAPGQDSTGELFF.

At least ten counts were recorded for this clonotype. The chain carries TRBV6-4 and TRBJ1-1; 9 nucleotides align to TRBD1. CDR3 length: 14 residues. V shed 6 bases and J 4 bases; nucleotides not matched to a gene: 6. Germline loops: CDR1 MRHNA, CDR2 SNTAGT. The DNA of the CDR3 is TGTGCCAGCAGACCACAGGGGGCTAGCACTGAAGCTTTCTTT. Translating it yields CASRPQGASTEAFF.

This clonotype was recorded at least ten times. The chain carries TRBV28 and TRBJ1-4; 8 bases align to TRBD1. The CDR3 is 16 amino acids. Trimming took 2 bases from V and 3 from J; bases not matched to a gene: 5. Germline V gene sequence: CDR1 MDHEN, CDR2 SYDVKM. The CDR3 reads CASSLRQGAPNEKLFF. The CDR3 nucleotides are TGTGCCAGCAGTTTAAGGCAGGGGGCCCCTAATGAAAAACTGTTTTTT.

In this sample, this clonotype turned up many times. V gene TRBV11-3 combines with J gene TRBJ1-1; D may be TRBD1 (6 bases). The CDR3 is 13 residues long. Germline V gene data show CDR1 as SGHNT and CDR2 as YENEEA. The V end lost 4 bases, the J end lost 2 bases, and 8 bases lay between the germline ends. The CDR3: CASSWTANTEAFF. Here the CDR3 DNA reads TGTGCCAGCAGCTGGACAGCCAACACTGAAGCTTTCTTT. The full variable domain, with the rest looked up from reference TRBV11-3 and TRBJ1-1, is EAGVVQSPRYKIIEKKQPVAFWCNPISGHNTLYWYLQNLGQGPELLIRYENEEAVDDSQLPKDRFSAERLKGVDSTLKIQPAELGDSAVYLCASSWTANTEAFFGQGTRLTVV.

In its sample, this clonotype was seen a few times. The chain's CDR3 is CASSIQRGDNEQFF. The CDR3 nucleotides read TGTGCCAGCAGTATCCAGCGAGGGGACAATGAGCAGTTCTTC. The V gene is TRBV28, the J gene TRBJ2-1; D is possibly TRBD1 or TRBD2 (5 bases each). Germline V gene sequence: CDR1 MDHEN, CDR2 SYDVKM. The CDR3 length is 14 residues. Trimming pared 5 bases from V and 5 bases from J, leaving 13 bases between.

This clonotype has at least ten counts. V usage is TRBV28 and J usage is TRBJ2-4; 12 nucleotides match TRBD2. The length of the CDR3 is 17 residues. CDR1 and CDR2 (germline): MDHEN, SYDVKM. The V and J ends lost 5 bases and 5 bases, in that order; junction bases with no gene match: 10. The CDR3 here is CASSPGSSGRAENIQYF. The CDR3 nucleotides read TGTGCCAGCAGTCCGGGGTCTAGCGGGAGGGCCGAAAACATTCAGTACTTC.